Below, 3 T cell receptor beta chains from the same sample are listed, as sequenced in a study of beta chain features in type 1 diabetes. TCRB transcripts that were expressed got sequenced, as all of the isolated RNA had been reverse transcribed. TCRdb's copy holds only in-frame clones and misses some; the assay was immunoSEQ multiplex PCR. The sample includes about 620,000 clones, roughly a sixth of them seen just once. Sequencing was done on a sample of naive CD4+ T cells from blood. The receptors stem from a man aged 18 to 29 in good health.

The chain links TRBV5-4 to TRBJ1-1, with 10 positions matching TRBD1. The CDR3 totals 14 residues. V was clipped by 0 bases and J by 6 bases; unmatched bases: 2. Germline loops: CDR1 SGHNT, CDR2 YYREEE (reference sequence). In DNA, the CDR3 is TGTGCCAGCAGCTTGGGACAGGGGGCTGCTGAAGCTTTCTTT. Amino acid sequence: CASSLGQGAAEAFF.

The sample holds a few counts of this clone. The V and J genes are TRBV19 and TRBJ2-2, with 9 bases identical to TRBD1. The V segment lost 7 bases and the J segment 4 bases; nucleotides outside the gene matches: 4. The CDR3 contains 14 residues. The germline CDR1 and CDR2 sequences are LNHDA and SQIVND (reference sequence). The CDR3 DNA reads as TGTGCCAGTACCCGGACAGGGGTCACCGGGGAGCTGTTTTTT. Translated: CASTRTGVTGELFF.

This clone occurred a few times. The chain recombines TRBV28 with TRBJ1-1; TRBD1 might be the D (5 bases). This CDR3 comprises 12 residues. V was clipped by 5 bases and J by 8 bases, with 12 bases between them. CDR1 is MDHEN, CDR2 SYDVKM, per germline. DNA of the CDR3: TGTGCCAGCAGTACCCGGTGGGGGGAAGCTTTCTTT. As protein: CASSTRWGEAFF. The full variable domain, its missing parts supplied by reference TRBV28 and TRBJ1-1, is DVKVTQSSRYLVKRTGEKVFLECVQDMDHENMFWYRQDPGLGLRLIYFSYDVKMKEKGDIPEGYSVSREKKERFSLILESASTNQTSMYLCASSTRWGEAFFGQGTRLTVV.